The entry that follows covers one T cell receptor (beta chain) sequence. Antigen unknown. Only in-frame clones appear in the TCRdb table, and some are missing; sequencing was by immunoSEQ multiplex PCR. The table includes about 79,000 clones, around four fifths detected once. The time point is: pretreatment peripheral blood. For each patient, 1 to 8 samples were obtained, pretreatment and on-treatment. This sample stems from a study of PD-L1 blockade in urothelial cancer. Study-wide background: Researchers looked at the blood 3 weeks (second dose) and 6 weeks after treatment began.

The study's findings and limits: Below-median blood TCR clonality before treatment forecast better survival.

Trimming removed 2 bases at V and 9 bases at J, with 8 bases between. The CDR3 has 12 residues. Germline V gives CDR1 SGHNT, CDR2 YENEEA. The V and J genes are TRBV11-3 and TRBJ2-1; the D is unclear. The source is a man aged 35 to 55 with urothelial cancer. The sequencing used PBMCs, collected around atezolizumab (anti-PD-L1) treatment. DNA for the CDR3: TGTGCCAGCAGCTTATATTCCGGTGAGCAGTTCTTC. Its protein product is CASSLYSGEQFF.